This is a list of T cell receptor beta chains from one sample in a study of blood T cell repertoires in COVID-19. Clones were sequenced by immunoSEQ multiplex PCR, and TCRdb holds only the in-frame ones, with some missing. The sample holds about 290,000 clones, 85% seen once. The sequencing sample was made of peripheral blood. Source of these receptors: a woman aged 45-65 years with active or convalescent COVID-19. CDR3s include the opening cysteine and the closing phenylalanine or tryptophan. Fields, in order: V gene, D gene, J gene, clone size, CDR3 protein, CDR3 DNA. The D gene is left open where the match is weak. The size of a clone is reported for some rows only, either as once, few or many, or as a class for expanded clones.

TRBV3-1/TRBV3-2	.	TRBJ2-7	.	CASSRGYEQYF	TGTGCCAGCAGCCGAGGCTACGAGCAGTACTTC
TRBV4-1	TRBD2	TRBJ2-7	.	CASSQLPGLAAASYEQYF	TGCGCCAGCAGCCAACTCCCGGGACTAGCGGCCGCGTCCTACGAGCAGTACTTC
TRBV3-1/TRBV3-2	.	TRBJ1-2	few	CASRPTGWATYGYTF	TGTGCCAGCAGGCCCACAGGGTGGGCGACCTATGGCTACACCTTC
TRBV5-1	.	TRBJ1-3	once	CASSLKEAGSGNTIYF	TGCGCCAGCAGCTTAAAGGAGGCGGGCTCTGGAAACACCATATATTTT
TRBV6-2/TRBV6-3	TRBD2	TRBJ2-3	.	CASSRGLALHTDTQYF	TGTGCCAGCAGCCGCGGACTAGCTCTACACACAGATACGCAGTATTTT
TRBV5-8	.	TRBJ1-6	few	CASSLFGQRNHF	TGTGCCAGCAGCCTTTTCGGACAGCGGAACCACTTT
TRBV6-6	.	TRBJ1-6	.	CASKPDSLSPLHF	TGTGCCAGCAAACCGGACAGTCTGTCACCCCTCCACTTT
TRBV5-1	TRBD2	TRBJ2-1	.	CASSARLAGGPVRGEQFF	TGCGCCAGCAGCGCGAGACTAGCGGGAGGGCCGGTTCGGGGTGAGCAGTTCTTC
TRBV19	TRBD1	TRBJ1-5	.	CASSTTGTGYSNQPQHF	TGTGCCAGTAGTACGACCGGGACAGGCTATAGCAATCAGCCCCAGCATTTT
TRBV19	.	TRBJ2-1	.	CASSMSPGNEQFF	TGTGCCAGTAGTATGTCCCCGGGGAATGAGCAGTTCTTC
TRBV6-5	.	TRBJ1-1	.	CASSYSGSWNTEAFF	TGTGCCAGCAGTTACTCGGGCAGTTGGAACACTGAAGCTTTCTTT
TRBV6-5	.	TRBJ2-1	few	CASSYEDRVSYNEQFF	TGTGCCAGCAGTTACGAAGACAGAGTGTCCTACAATGAGCAGTTCTTC
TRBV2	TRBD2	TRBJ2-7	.	CASSVGSGSGDEQYF	TGTGCCAGCAGTGTGGGTAGCGGGAGTGGCGACGAGCAGTACTTC
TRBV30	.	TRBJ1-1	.	CAWSPANPFSGEAFF	TGTGCCTGGAGCCCAGCAAACCCGTTCAGCGGAGAAGCTTTCTTT
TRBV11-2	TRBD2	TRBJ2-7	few	CASSSGLAGGAYEQYF	TGTGCCAGCAGCTCAGGACTAGCGGGAGGCGCCTACGAGCAGTACTTC
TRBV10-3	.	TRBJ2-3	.	CAISFGQTSTDTQYF	TGTGCCATCAGTTTTGGACAGACTAGCACAGATACGCAGTATTTT
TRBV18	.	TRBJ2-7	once	CASSPTTQQSIYEQYF	TGTGCCAGCTCACCGACTACACAGCAATCAATCTACGAGCAGTACTTC
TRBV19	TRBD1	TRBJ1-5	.	CASSQNRGQPQHF	TGTGCCAGTAGCCAGAACAGGGGTCAGCCCCAGCATTTT
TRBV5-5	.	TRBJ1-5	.	CASSLAGEVQQPQHF	TGTGCCAGCAGCTTGGCCGGGGAGGTTCAGCAGCCCCAGCATTTT
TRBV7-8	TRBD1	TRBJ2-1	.	CASSLSWDRGYNEQFF	TGTGCCAGCAGCTTAAGTTGGGACAGGGGTTACAATGAGCAGTTCTTC
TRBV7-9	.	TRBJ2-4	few	CASSLGGSKNIQYF	TGTGCCAGCAGCTTGGGGGGTTCCAAAAACATTCAGTACTTC
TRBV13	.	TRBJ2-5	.	CASRGREEETQYF	TGTGCCAGCAGAGGCAGGGAGGAAGAGACCCAGTACTTC
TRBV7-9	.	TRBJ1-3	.	CASSPVGGSGNTIYF	TGTGCCAGCAGCCCGGTGGGGGGCTCTGGAAACACCATATATTTT
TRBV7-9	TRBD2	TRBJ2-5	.	CASSLIAGGPSQETQYF	TGTGCCAGCAGCTTAATAGCGGGAGGCCCATCTCAAGAGACCCAGTACTTC
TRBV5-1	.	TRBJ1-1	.	CASSIGWGDTEAFF	TGCGCCAGCAGCATTGGGTGGGGAGACACTGAAGCTTTCTTT
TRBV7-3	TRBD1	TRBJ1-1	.	CASSPQGGGTEAFF	TGTGCCAGCAGCCCACAGGGGGGAGGCACTGAAGCTTTCTTT
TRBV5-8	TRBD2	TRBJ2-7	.	CASSSLGRLGGSDPYEQYF	TGTGCCAGCAGCTCTTTGGGCCGCCTCGGCGGGAGTGACCCCTACGAGCAGTACTTC
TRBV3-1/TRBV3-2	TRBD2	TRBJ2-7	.	CASSQGASGNYEQYF	TGTGCCAGCAGCCAAGGGGCTAGCGGGAACTACGAGCAGTACTTC
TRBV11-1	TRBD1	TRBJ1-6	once	CASSFRGLQGSPLHF	TGTGCCAGCAGCTTCAGGGGGTTACAAGGCTCACCCCTCCACTTT
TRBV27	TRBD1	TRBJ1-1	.	CASSPRTGSTEAFF	TGTGCCAGCAGTCCGAGGACAGGGTCGACTGAAGCTTTCTTT
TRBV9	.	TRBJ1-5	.	CASSVGQNSNQPQHF	TGTGCCAGCAGCGTAGGGCAAAATAGCAATCAGCCCCAGCATTTT
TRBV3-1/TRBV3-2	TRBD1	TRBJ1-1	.	CASSPGTVNTEAFF	TGTGCCAGCAGCCCCGGGACAGTGAACACTGAAGCTTTCTTT